The rows below give T cell receptor beta chains drawn from one sample of a study of blood T cell repertoires in COVID-19. Assay: immunoSEQ multiplex PCR; the TCRdb copy retains only in-frame clones and omits some. The sample records 120,000 or so clones, approximately 88% being singletons. The sample comprised peripheral blood. Every receptor here comes from a man aged 45-60 years with acute or convalescent COVID-19. Each CDR3 is given with its conserved first and last residue. D genes are given only for firm matches. Clone size, where shown, is once, few, many, or a class for clones that have expanded.

CDR3aa | CDR3nt | abundance | j_gene | d_gene | v_gene
CASSPSLLAGGGEQYF | TGTGCCAGCAGCCCTAGCCTCCTAGCGGGAGGGGGCGAGCAGTACTTC | - | TRBJ2-7 | TRBD2 | TRBV11-2
CAWSTGAPYAGELFF | TGTGCCTGGAGTACAGGGGCCCCTTACGCCGGGGAGCTGTTTTTT | - | TRBJ2-2 | TRBD1 | TRBV30
CASSSGQNPFSGANVLTF | TGCGCCAGCAGCTCCGGACAGAACCCGTTCTCTGGGGCCAACGTCCTGACTTTC | - | TRBJ2-6 | - | TRBV5-1
CASSPGQTTNEKLFF | TGTGCCAGCAGCCCAGGACAGACAACTAATGAAAAACTGTTTTTT | - | TRBJ1-4 | - | TRBV11-2
CASSSRAGVLADTQYF | TGTGCCAGCAGCTCTCGAGCGGGAGTGTTGGCAGATACGCAGTATTTT | - | TRBJ2-3 | TRBD2 | TRBV7-9
CASSTQPAYNEQFF | TGCGCCAGCAGTACCCAACCGGCCTACAATGAGCAGTTCTTC | once | TRBJ2-1 | - | TRBV5-1
CASKIPGSDTEAFF | TGTGCCAGCAAAATCCCCGGGTCCGACACTGAAGCTTTCTTT | - | TRBJ1-1 | - | TRBV7-9
CASSPGTSNQPQHF | TGTGCCAGCAGTCCGGGGACAAGCAATCAGCCCCAGCATTTT | few | TRBJ1-5 | - | TRBV27
CASHPRDRSSGANVLTF | TGTGCCAGTCACCCCCGGGACAGAAGCTCTGGGGCCAACGTCCTGACTTTC | - | TRBJ2-6 | TRBD1 | TRBV19
CASSDNINEQFF | TGTGCCAGCAGTGACAACATCAATGAGCAGTTCTTC | - | TRBJ2-1 | - | TRBV6-4
CASSLDFMRNTEAFF | TGTGCCAGCAGCTTGGATTTTATGCGGAACACTGAAGCTTTCTTT | once | TRBJ1-1 | - | TRBV5-4
CASSGRDISGNTIYF | TGTGCCAGCAGCGGCCGGGACATCTCTGGAAACACCATATATTTT | - | TRBJ1-3 | - | TRBV9
CASSELEGGGRYGYTF | TGTGCCAGCAGTGAATTAGAAGGGGGCGGACGCTATGGCTACACCTTC | - | TRBJ1-2 | TRBD1 | TRBV6-1
CAISFGRQETTDTQYF | TGTGCCATCAGTTTCGGAAGACAGGAGACCACAGATACGCAGTATTTT | - | TRBJ2-3 | - | TRBV10-3
CASSSRTSGTRPIHEQYF | TGTGCCAGCAGCTCCCGGACTAGCGGGACCCGGCCTATCCACGAGCAGTACTTC | - | TRBJ2-7 | TRBD2 | TRBV3-1/TRBV3-2
CASSLRTAGLHRNTIYF | TGTGCCAGCAGCTTACGAACAGCAGGCCTTCATCGAAACACCATATATTTT | - | TRBJ1-3 | - | TRBV5-6
CASSEGAGALNTEAFF | TGTGCCAGCAGTGAAGGGGCAGGGGCCCTGAACACTGAAGCTTTCTTT | - | TRBJ1-1 | - | TRBV6-1
CASSPHLDYGYTF | TGTGCCAGCAGCCCACACCTCGATTATGGCTACACCTTC | - | TRBJ1-2 | - | TRBV11-3
CASSQERKGSGTGGSTFF | TGCGCCAGCAGCCAAGAAAGAAAGGGTTCCGGGACAGGGGGCTCAACTTTCTTT | once | TRBJ1-1 | TRBD1 | TRBV4-1
CASSPAGGGVKGAKNIQYF | TGTGCCAGTAGTCCCGCCGGGGGGGGAGTCAAGGGAGCCAAAAACATTCAGTACTTC | - | TRBJ2-4 | TRBD2 | TRBV19
CASSMDRGPAGYTF | TGCGCCAGCAGCATGGACAGGGGACCTGCTGGCTACACCTTC | - | TRBJ1-2 | TRBD1 | TRBV5-1
CASSLSGTSNTGELFF | TGTGCCAGCAGCTTAAGCGGGACATCGAACACCGGGGAGCTGTTTTTT | - | TRBJ2-2 | - | TRBV7-8
CASSMIPGGELFF | TGTGCCAGTAGTATGATTCCCGGCGGGGAGCTGTTTTTT | - | TRBJ2-2 | - | TRBV19
CAISELDRGYEQYF | TGTGCCATCAGTGAGTTGGATAGAGGCTACGAGCAGTACTTC | - | TRBJ2-7 | - | TRBV10-3
CASSPPMGARGYTF | TGCGCCAGCAGCCCTCCGATGGGGGCACGCGGCTACACCTTC | few | TRBJ1-2 | - | TRBV4-3
CASSRRGTSGSYEQYF | TGTGCCAGCAGCCGTAGGGGGACTAGCGGTTCCTACGAGCAGTACTTC | - | TRBJ2-7 | TRBD2 | TRBV7-2
CASSPRTGTSGRGGEQFF | TGTGCCAGCTCCCCAAGAACCGGGACTAGCGGGAGAGGGGGTGAGCAGTTCTTC | - | TRBJ2-1 | TRBD2 | TRBV18
CASSPTTGDGIEKLFF | TGTGCCAGCAGTCCCACCACGGGGGATGGAATTGAAAAACTGTTTTTT | many | TRBJ1-4 | - | TRBV6-4